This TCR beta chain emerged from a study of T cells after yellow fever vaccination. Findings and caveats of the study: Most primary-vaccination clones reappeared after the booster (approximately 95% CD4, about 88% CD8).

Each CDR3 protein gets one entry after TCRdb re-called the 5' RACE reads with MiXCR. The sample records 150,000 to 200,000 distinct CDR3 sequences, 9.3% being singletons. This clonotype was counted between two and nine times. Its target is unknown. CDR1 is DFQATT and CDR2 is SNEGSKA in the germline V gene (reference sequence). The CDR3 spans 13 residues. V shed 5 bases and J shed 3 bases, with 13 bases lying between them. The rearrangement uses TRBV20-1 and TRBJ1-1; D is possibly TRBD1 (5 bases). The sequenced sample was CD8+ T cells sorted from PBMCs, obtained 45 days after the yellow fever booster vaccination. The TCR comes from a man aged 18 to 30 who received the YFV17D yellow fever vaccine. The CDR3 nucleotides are TGCAGTGCTCGAAGGGGATGGGACACTGAAGCTTTCTTT. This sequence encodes CSARRGWDTEAFF.